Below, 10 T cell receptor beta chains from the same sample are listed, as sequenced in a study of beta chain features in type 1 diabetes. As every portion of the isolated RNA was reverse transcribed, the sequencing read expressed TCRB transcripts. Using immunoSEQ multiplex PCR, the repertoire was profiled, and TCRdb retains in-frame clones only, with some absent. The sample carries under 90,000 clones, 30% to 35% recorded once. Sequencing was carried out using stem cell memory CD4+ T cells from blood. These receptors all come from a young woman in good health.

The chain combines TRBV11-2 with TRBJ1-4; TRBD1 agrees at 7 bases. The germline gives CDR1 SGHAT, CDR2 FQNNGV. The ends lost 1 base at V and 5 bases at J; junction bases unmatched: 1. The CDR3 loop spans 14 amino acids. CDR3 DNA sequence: TGTGCCAGCAGCTTAGGACAGGGAAATGAAAAACTGTTTTTT. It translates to CASSLGQGNEKLFF. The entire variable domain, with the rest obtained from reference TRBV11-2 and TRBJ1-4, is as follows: EAGVAQSPRYKIIEKRQSVAFWCNPISGHATLYWYQQILGQGPKLLIQFQNNGVVDDSQLPKDRFSAERLKGVDSTLKIQPAKLEDSAVYLCASSLGQGNEKLFFGSGTQLSVL.

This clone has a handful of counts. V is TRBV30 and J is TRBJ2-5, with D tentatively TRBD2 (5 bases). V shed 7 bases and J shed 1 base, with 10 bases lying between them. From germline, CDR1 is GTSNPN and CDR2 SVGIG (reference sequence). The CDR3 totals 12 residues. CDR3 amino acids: CAFDYIQETQYF. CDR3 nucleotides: TGTGCCTTCGACTATATCCAAGAGACCCAGTACTTC.

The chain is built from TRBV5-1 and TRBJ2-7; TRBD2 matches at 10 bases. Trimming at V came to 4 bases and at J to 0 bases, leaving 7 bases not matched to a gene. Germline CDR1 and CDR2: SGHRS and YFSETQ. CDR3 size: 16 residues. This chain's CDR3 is CASSPLLAGSSYEQYF. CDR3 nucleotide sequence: TGCGCCAGCAGCCCTCTACTAGCGGGGAGCTCCTACGAGCAGTACTTC.

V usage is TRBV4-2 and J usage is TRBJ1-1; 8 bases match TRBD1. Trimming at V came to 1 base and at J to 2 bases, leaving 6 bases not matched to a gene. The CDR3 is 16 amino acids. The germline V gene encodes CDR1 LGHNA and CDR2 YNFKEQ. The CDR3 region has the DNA TGTGCCAGCAGCCAAGCCGGGACAGGTGGAAACACTGAAGCTTTCTTT. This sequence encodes CASSQAGTGGNTEAFF.

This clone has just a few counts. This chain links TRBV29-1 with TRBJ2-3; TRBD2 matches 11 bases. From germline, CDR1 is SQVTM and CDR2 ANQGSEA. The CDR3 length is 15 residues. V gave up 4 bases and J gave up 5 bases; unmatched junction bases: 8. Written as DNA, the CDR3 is TGCAGCGTTGTTCGCGCTAGCGGGAGGAAAGATACGCAGTATTTT. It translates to CSVVRASGRKDTQYF.

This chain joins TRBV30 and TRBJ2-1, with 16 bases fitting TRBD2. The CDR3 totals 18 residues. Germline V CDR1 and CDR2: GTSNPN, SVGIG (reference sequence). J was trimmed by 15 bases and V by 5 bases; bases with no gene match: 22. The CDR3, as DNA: TGTGCCTGGGATACCGGGACAGCACTGGGACTAGCGGGGGGGCGACGGTTCTTC. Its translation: CAWDTGTALGLAGGRRFF.

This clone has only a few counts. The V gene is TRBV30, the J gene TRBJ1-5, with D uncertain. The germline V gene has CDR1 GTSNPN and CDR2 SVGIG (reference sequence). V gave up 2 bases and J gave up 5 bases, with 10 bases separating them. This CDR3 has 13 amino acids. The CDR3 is CAWSKARHQPQHF. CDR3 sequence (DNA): TGTGCCTGGAGTAAAGCCAGGCATCAGCCCCAGCATTTT.

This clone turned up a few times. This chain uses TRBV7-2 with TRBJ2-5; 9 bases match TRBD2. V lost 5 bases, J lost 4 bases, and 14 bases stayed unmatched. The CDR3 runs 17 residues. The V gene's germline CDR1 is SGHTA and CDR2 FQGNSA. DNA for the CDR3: TGTGCCAGCAGCCCTAGCTCCCGCGGGGGGGCCCCAGAGACCCAGTACTTC. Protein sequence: CASSPSSRGGAPETQYF.

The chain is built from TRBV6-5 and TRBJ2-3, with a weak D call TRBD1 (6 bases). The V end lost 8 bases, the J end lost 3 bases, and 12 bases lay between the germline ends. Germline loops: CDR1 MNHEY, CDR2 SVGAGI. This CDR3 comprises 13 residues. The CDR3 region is CASAGGSTDTQYF. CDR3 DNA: TGTGCCAGCGCTGGGGGCAGTACAGATACGCAGTATTTT.

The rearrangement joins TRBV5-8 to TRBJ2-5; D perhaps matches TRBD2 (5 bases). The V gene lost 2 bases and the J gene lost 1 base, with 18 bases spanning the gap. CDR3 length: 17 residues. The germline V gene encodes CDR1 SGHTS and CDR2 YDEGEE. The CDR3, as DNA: TGTGCCAGCAGCTTTCGGGGTATGATTATTGCCCAAGAGACCCAGTACTTC. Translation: CASSFRGMIIAQETQYF.